This TCR beta chain was sequenced during a study of blood T cell repertoires in COVID-19. In the study's own analysis: From reference gene primer amplification, estimates of nucleated cell counts were derived. Some clones are missing from TCRdb's copy, which holds only in-frame ones; the method was immunoSEQ multiplex PCR. D and trimming were read from the DNA, whereas the V and J calls and clone size are those reported in that table. The sample lists about 180,000 clones, roughly 81% seen once, with 12% in the top ten. The V segment lost 0 bases and the J segment 4 bases; nucleotides outside the gene matches: 12. CDR3 size: 17 residues. The germline gives CDR1 LGHDT, CDR2 YNNKEL (reference sequence).

The chain joins TRBV3-1 (or the pseudogene TRBV3-2) to TRBJ2-7; 7 bases fit TRBD1. Input material: peripheral blood. This sequence was found in a woman at least 80 years old with COVID-19, enrolled during active disease. This chain's CDR3 is CASSQEVQDRRTYEQYF. In nucleotides, the CDR3 is TGTGCCAGCAGCCAAGAGGTCCAGGACAGGAGGACTTACGAGCAGTACTTC.